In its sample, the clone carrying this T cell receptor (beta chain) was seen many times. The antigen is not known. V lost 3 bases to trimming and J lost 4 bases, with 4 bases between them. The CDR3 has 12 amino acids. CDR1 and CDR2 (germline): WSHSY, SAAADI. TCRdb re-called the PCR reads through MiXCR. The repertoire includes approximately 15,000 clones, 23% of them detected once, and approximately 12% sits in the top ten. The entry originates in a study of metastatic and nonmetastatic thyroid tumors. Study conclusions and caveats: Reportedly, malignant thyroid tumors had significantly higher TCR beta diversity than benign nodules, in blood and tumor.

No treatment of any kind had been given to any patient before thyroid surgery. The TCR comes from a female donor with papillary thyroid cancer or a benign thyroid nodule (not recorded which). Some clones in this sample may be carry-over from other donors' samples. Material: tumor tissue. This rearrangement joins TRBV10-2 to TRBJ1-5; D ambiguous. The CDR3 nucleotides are TGCGCCAGCAGTGATGGGAATCAGCCCCAGCATTTT. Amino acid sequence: CASSDGNQPQHF.